Below, 12 T cell receptor beta chains from the same sample are listed, as sequenced in a study of shared clonotypes between healthy human individuals. Profiled with immunoSEQ multiplex PCR; TCRdb holds only in-frame clones, not every one. In the table there are around 2,100,000 clones, roughly 95% of which are singletons. CD8 cells regarded as naive lacked CD45RO, were positively chosen for CCR7, and omitted terminally differentiated effector memory CD45RA+ cells. Sequenced: naive CD8+ T cells sorted from blood. Receptors originate from a young man in good health.

This chain joins TRBV15 and TRBJ2-7, with D unclear. From germline, CDR1 is LNHNV and CDR2 YYDKDF (reference sequence). The V end was cut by 3 bases, the J end by 2 bases, with 11 bases between. This CDR3 contains 14 residues. The CDR3 bases are TGTGCCACCAGCAGTACTGACAATCCCTACGAGCAGTACTTC. Its protein is CATSSTDNPYEQYF.

The rearrangement joins TRBV27 to TRBJ2-7; TRBD1 agrees at 9 bases. The J segment lost 2 bases and the V segment lost 7 bases, leaving 12 bases of the junction unmatched. Germline CDR1 is MNHEY and CDR2 is SMNVEV (reference sequence). This CDR3 is 16 amino acids long. The CDR3 protein is CASTPLVDRGAYEQYF. CDR3 nucleotides: TGTGCCAGCACCCCGTTGGTAGACAGGGGGGCCTACGAGCAGTACTTC.

The J gene is TRBJ2-2, the V gene TRBV5-6, with 11 bases fitting TRBD2. V was pared by 3 bases and J by 3 bases, with 4 bases of the junction left unmatched. Germline CDR1 reads SGHDT; CDR2 reads YYEEEE. The CDR3 is made up of 16 amino acids. In nucleotides, the CDR3 is TGTGCCAGCAGCTCGGGGACTAGCGGATACACCGGGGAGCTGTTTTTT. Protein: CASSSGTSGYTGELFF.

This clone was seen only once. This specimen includes other DNA sequences encoding the same CDR3. The chain combines TRBV7-8 with TRBJ2-1, with TRBD2 matching over 16 bases. The CDR3 is made up of 18 amino acids. The germline CDR1 and CDR2 sequences are SGHVS and FQNEAQ. Trimming removed 3 bases from V and 0 bases from J; junction bases left unmatched: 2. The CDR3 protein is CASSLGLAGGLSYNEQFF. CDR3 DNA: TGTGCCAGCAGCTTGGGACTAGCGGGGGGGCTCTCCTACAATGAGCAGTTCTTC.

The rearrangement uses TRBV11-2 and TRBJ2-2; TRBD1 might be the D (7 bases). The CDR3 contains 15 residues. Trimming removed 6 bases at V and 5 bases at J, with 16 bases between. CDR1 SGHAT and CDR2 FQNNGV come from the germline V gene. CDR3 DNA: TGTGCCAGCAGGCTCGGCGGGACAGATACCGGGGAGCTGTTTTTT. Translated, it gives CASRLGGTDTGELFF.

The V gene is TRBV7-6, the J gene TRBJ2-2, with D possibly being TRBD1 or TRBD2 (5 bases each). Germline loops: CDR1 SGHVS, CDR2 FNYEAQ. V was pared by 8 bases and J by 0 bases, with 19 bases between. The CDR3 runs 17 residues. The CDR3 DNA reads TGTGCCAGCGGGCCCGGTTCGGGACCCCCGAACACCGGGGAGCTGTTTTTT. This translates into CASGPGSGPPNTGELFF.

This clone was detected once. The chain recombines TRBV7-9 with TRBJ2-7, with D perhaps TRBD1 or TRBD2 (5 bases each). V lost 5 bases and J lost 3, with 20 bases in between. Germline values: CDR1 SEHNR, CDR2 FQNEAQ (reference sequence). This CDR3 has 16 amino acids. The CDR3 region has the DNA TGTGCCAGCAGCCTACCCCGGGGACGGCCGATCTACGAGCAGTACTTC. This sequence encodes CASSLPRGRPIYEQYF.

The chain has TRBV7-9 and TRBJ1-1; 10 positions match TRBD1. Per germline, CDR1 SEHNR and CDR2 FQNEAQ (reference sequence). The CDR3 is made up of 14 amino acids. V dropped 2 bases and J dropped 10; count of bases not matched to a gene: 7. The CDR3 loop is CASSLIGTGDGAFF. CDR3 sequence (DNA): TGTGCCAGCAGCTTAATTGGGACAGGGGATGGAGCTTTCTTT.

The J gene is TRBJ2-2, the V gene TRBV27, with no clear D. Germline CDR1 MNHEY, CDR2 SMNVEV (reference sequence). The CDR3 sequence is 15 residues long. V was clipped by 4 bases and J by 1 base, with 10 bases between them. Written as DNA, the CDR3 is TGTGCCAGCAGTTCATGGGCCCAGAACACCGGGGAGCTGTTTTTT. It encodes CASSSWAQNTGELFF.

The chain is built from TRBV7-9 and TRBJ2-7, with D perhaps assigned TRBD1 or TRBD2 (5 bases each). V lost 2 bases and J lost 3, with 17 bases in between. CDR1 and CDR2 from the germline V gene are SEHNR and FQNEAQ (reference sequence). The CDR3 covers 16 residues. CDR3 amino acids: CASSLSVGAGGYEQYF. The CDR3 DNA is TGTGCCAGCAGCTTATCTGTAGGGGCGGGCGGCTACGAGCAGTACTTC.

This chain connects TRBV10-1 to TRBJ2-2, with 9 bases matching TRBD2. The V segment lost 8 bases and the J segment 0 bases; nucleotides outside the gene matches: 16. This CDR3 has 19 amino acids. Germline lookup yields CDR1 WNHNN and CDR2 SYGVQD (reference sequence). The CDR3 reads CASPGLASNEPPNTGELFF. CDR3 bases: TGCGCCAGCCCCGGACTAGCGTCAAACGAACCCCCGAACACCGGGGAGCTGTTTTTT.

The DNA for the CDR3 is TGTGCCAGCAGCTTTCCTGAGGGGAGCGTTGGGGAGACCCAGTACTTC. Encoded protein: CASSFPEGSVGETQYF. The J gene is TRBJ2-5, the V gene TRBV7-9; D possibly uses TRBD1 or TRBD2 (5 bases each). The germline V and J ends were trimmed by 3 bases and 5 bases, with 19 bases remaining between them. Germline V CDR1 and CDR2: SEHNR, FQNEAQ (reference sequence). CDR3 size: 16 residues.